This TCR beta chain was captured in a study of shared clonotypes between healthy human individuals. Study-wide findings and caveats: Despite large depth, rarefaction showed incomplete sorted-subset sequencing.

For this clone: Its target is not known.

V lost 7 bases, J lost 4 bases, and 11 bases lay in between. This CDR3 contains 14 residues. Germline V gene lookup returns CDR1 LNHDA and CDR2 SQIVND (reference sequence). Naive CD8 cells lacked CD45RO and underwent positive selection for CCR7, leaving out terminally differentiated effector memory CD45RA+ cells. The table came from immunoSEQ multiplex PCR; TCRdb's copy has only in-frame clones and leaves some out. The sample has approximately 720,000 clones, approximately 90% seen once; the top ten hold 24%. This sequence joins TRBV19 and TRBJ2-6; D is unresolved. Sample: naive CD8+ T cells sorted from blood. The source of this sequence is a man aged 25-40 years in good health. CDR3 sequence reads: CASKPHDGANVLTF. DNA for the CDR3: TGTGCCAGTAAACCCCACGACGGGGCCAACGTCCTGACTTTC.